Described below is a single T cell receptor beta chain sequence and its context. Method: immunoSEQ multiplex PCR; TCRdb's copy keeps in-frame clones and lacks some. The table has about 30,000 clones, roughly 91% seen once; the top ten hold 7.5% to 10%. These data are taken from a study of PD-1 and CTLA-4 blockade in melanoma. The sequence came from a human donor with melanoma. Sequenced material: CD8+ T cells from peripheral blood, taken before anti-PD-1 treatment.

The CDR3 protein is CASSLTSGFSGANVLTF. The CDR3 DNA sequence: TGTGCCAGCAGCCTGACAAGTGGGTTCTCTGGGGCCAACGTCCTGACTTTC. The genes are TRBV7-8 and TRBJ2-6; D call uncertain. The CDR3 runs to 17 residues. V gave up 5 bases and J gave up 0 bases, with 14 bases separating them. The germline CDR1 and CDR2 sequences are SGHVS and FQNEAQ.